A selection of T cell receptor beta chains follows, all from one sample in a study of blood T cells in healthy people across ages. TCRdb used MiXCR to reprocess the 5' RACE reads, holding one entry per CDR3 protein. The sample has around 600,000 distinct CDR3 sequences, around half seen once. Sequencing was done on a sample of blood. All receptors come from a man older than 75 in good health. Both conserved end residues are part of each CDR3. A D gene is named only where the DNA matches it firmly. The listing skips clone size in some rows; elsewhere it reads once, few, many or a size class.

abundance,j_gene,d_gene,len,v_gene,CDR3nt,CDR3aa
-,TRBJ1-5,TRBD1,15,TRBV7-9,TGTGCCAGCAGCCAAACCGGGACAGTTGAAGAGCCCCAGCATTTT,CASSQTGTVEEPQHF
-,TRBJ2-7,TRBD1,15,TRBV6-1,TGTGCCAGCAGTGTCCCCGGAGGACAGGGATACGAGCAGTACTTC,CASSVPGGQGYEQYF
few,TRBJ2-5,-,15,TRBV6-5,TGTGCCAGCTCGCCCCGGGGGATAGCGGAAGAGACCCAGTACTTC,CASSPRGIAEETQYF
-,TRBJ2-5,-,14,TRBV3-1,TGTGCCAGCAGCCTCCCAGGGGTGCAAGAGACCCAGTACTTC,CASSLPGVQETQYF
few,TRBJ1-5,-,12,TRBV20-1,TGCAGTGCTAAGGATGGCAATCAGCCCCAGCATTTT,CSAKDGNQPQHF
-,TRBJ2-1,-,13,TRBV6-2/TRBV6-3,TGTGCCAGCCTCCAAGGGGTCGGGAATGAGCAGTTCTTC,CASLQGVGNEQFF
-,TRBJ1-2,-,13,TRBV10-3,TGTGCCATCAGTGATAACAGGGACTATGGCTACACCTTC,CAISDNRDYGYTF
-,TRBJ2-3,TRBD2,17,TRBV4-1,TGCGCCAGCAGCCAAGGGGAGGGCCGAGCGGGGGGCGATACGCAGTATTTT,CASSQGEGRAGGDTQYF
few,TRBJ2-7,-,15,TRBV4-2,TGTGCCAGCAGCCAAGATCTAGGGGCATTCCGCGAGCAGTACTTC,CASSQDLGAFREQYF
once,TRBJ2-5,-,17,TRBV3-1,TGTGCCAGCAGCCACGGTTTTGGGGGACTCACGAAAGAGACCCAGTACTTC,CASSHGFGGLTKETQYF
-,TRBJ2-5,-,14,TRBV18,TGTGCCAGCTCACCAGCAGTCAACCAAGAGACCCAGTACTTC,CASSPAVNQETQYF
few,TRBJ1-1,-,13,TRBV7-2,TGTGCCAGCAGTCGGACAGCGAACACTGAAGCTTTCTTT,CASSRTANTEAFF
-,TRBJ1-2,-,14,TRBV5-1,TGCGCCAGCAGCTTGCCCAGGGGAGACTATGGCTACACCTTC,CASSLPRGDYGYTF
few,TRBJ2-7,-,11,TRBV30,TGTCCCTGGAGTGGGACCAACGAGCAGTACTTC,CPWSGTNEQYF
-,TRBJ2-5,-,11,TRBV20-1,TGCAGTGCGCCCCATGTTGAGACCCAGTACTTC,CSAPHVETQYF
-,TRBJ1-2,TRBD1,15,TRBV6-2/TRBV6-3,TGTGCCAGCAGTTCTAGCCCCGGGACAGCCTATGGCTACACCTTC,CASSSSPGTAYGYTF
-,TRBJ2-3,TRBD2,16,TRBV7-2,TGTGCCAGCAGCTCCCGGACTAGCGGGGCCGGAGATACGCAGTATTTT,CASSSRTSGAGDTQYF
-,TRBJ2-7,TRBD2,15,TRBV18,TGTGCCAGCTCACCAGGGAGGGGATCTGCTTACGAGCAGTACTTC,CASSPGRGSAYEQYF
-,TRBJ2-7,TRBD1,14,TRBV10-3,TGTGCCATCAATGGCGGACAGGGTTCCTCCGAGCAGTACTTC,CAINGGQGSSEQYF